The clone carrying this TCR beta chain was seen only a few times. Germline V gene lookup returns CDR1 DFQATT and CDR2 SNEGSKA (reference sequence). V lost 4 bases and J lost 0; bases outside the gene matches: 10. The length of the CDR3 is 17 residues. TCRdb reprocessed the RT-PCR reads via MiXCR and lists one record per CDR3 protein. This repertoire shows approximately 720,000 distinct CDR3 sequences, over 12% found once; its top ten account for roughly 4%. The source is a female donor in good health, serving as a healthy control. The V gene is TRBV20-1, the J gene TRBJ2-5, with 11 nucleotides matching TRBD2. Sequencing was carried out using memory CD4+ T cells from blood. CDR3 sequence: CSAMLAGGPAYQETQYF. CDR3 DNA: TGCAGTGCTATGCTAGCGGGAGGCCCAGCGTACCAAGAGACCCAGTACTTC.